This note documents a single TCR beta chain sequence. Per germline, CDR1 MGHDK and CDR2 SYGVNS. The CDR3 totals 14 residues. V was cut by 6 bases and J by 1 base, with 12 bases left in between. The data are from a study of PD-L1 blockade in urothelial cancer. Study-level information: Reported median T cell count for blood samples was some 140,000.

Each patient gave between 1 and 8 samples, pretreatment and on-treatment. What went into each PCR as a spike was synthetic TCR analog templates. Clones were sequenced by immunoSEQ multiplex PCR, and TCRdb holds only the in-frame ones, with some missing. The sample carries approximately 37,000 clones, around four fifths recorded once. Sequences were derived from PBMCs, sampled around atezolizumab (anti-PD-L1) treatment. The receptor was derived from a man aged 55-75 years with urothelial cancer. This chain uses TRBV25-1 with TRBJ1-1; no definite D call. Here the CDR3 reads CASSRSKRNTEAFF. The CDR3, as DNA: TGTGCCAGCAGCCGCTCTAAGAGGAACACTGAAGCTTTCTTT.